This T cell receptor (beta chain) was found in a study of glioma-infiltrating T cells after dendritic cell vaccination. Study-wide background: Monocyte-derived dendritic cells, cultured seven days with IL-4 and GM-CSF, were pulsed with autologous tumor lysate. General study results and limits: Higher pretreatment TIL content predicted longer progression-free time and survival.

Time point defined: after dendritic cell vaccination, including at tumor progression/relapse. Using immunoSEQ multiplex PCR, the repertoire was profiled, and TCRdb retains in-frame clones only, with some absent. The sample includes more than 75,000 clones, 75% to 90% of them seen just once. Note on this clone: The antigen is unknown.

Per germline, CDR1 LNHDA and CDR2 SQIVND (reference sequence). V shed 10 bases and J 11 bases; nucleotides not matched to a gene: 13. CDR3 length equals 12 residues. The V gene is TRBV19, the J gene TRBJ1-1; 7 bases fit TRBD1. The material was blood, obtained after dendritic cell vaccination. The clonotype was recovered from a human donor with glioblastoma. CDR3 loop: CATGGTARRAFF. The CDR3 DNA follows: TGTGCCACCGGTGGGACAGCCAGACGGGCTTTCTTT.